Below, 12 T cell receptor beta chains from the same sample are listed, as sequenced in a study of shared clonotypes between healthy human individuals. TCRdb keeps only in-frame clones here, not all; method: immunoSEQ multiplex PCR. The table includes approximately 320,000 clones, around 86% detected once. The sequencing input was memory CD8+ T cells sorted from blood. Subset described: CD45RO+ cells pooled with CCR7-negative TemRA cells. The receptors derive from a man aged 18 to 30 in good health.

This clone was seen only a few times. This rearrangement joins TRBV27 to TRBJ2-7; no clear D. Germline loops: CDR1 MNHEY, CDR2 SMNVEV (reference sequence). The V end lost 0 bases, the J end lost 1 base, and 10 bases lay between the germline ends. The CDR3 spans 15 residues. CDR3 sequence (DNA): TGTGCCAGCAGTTTATCGGCACAGTCTTCCTACGAGCAGTACTTC. Its protein product is CASSLSAQSSYEQYF.

V is TRBV7-9 and J is TRBJ1-1, with unresolved D. The CDR3 runs 14 residues. Germline assignment: CDR1 SEHNR and CDR2 FQNEAQ (reference sequence). V lost 2 bases and J lost 5, with 12 bases in between. Here the CDR3 DNA reads TGTGCCAGCAGCTTAAGGCAGGACCTGACTGAAGCTTTCTTT. Its protein product is CASSLRQDLTEAFF. Full variable domain (rest looked up from reference TRBV7-9 and TRBJ1-1): DTGVSQNPRHKITKRGQNVTFRCDPISEHNRLYWYRQTLGQGPEFLTYFQNEAQLEKSRLLSDRFSAERPKGSFSTLEIQRTEQGDSAMYLCASSLRQDLTEAFFGQGTRLTVV.

The J gene is TRBJ2-4, the V gene TRBV28; the D call may be TRBD1 or TRBD2 (5 bases each). Germline V gives CDR1 MDHEN, CDR2 SYDVKM. Between the trimmed V and J ends, which lost 3 bases and 6 bases, there was a span of 15 bases. The CDR3 sequence is 15 residues long. The CDR3: CASSFPGAPLNIQYF. The CDR3 region has the DNA TGTGCCAGCAGTTTCCCCGGGGCCCCGCTAAACATTCAGTACTTC.

The rearrangement links TRBV10-3 to TRBJ2-5; TRBD1 or TRBD2 may be the D gene (5 bases each). Between the trimmed V and J ends, which lost 3 bases and 5 bases, there was a span of 16 bases. This CDR3 is 15 amino acids long. Germline CDR1 ENHRY, CDR2 SYGVKD. The DNA for the CDR3 is TGTGCCATCAGTGATGGGACCCCGGGGCGGGAGACCCAGTACTTC. It codes for CAISDGTPGRETQYF.

The chain has TRBV27 and TRBJ2-7, with TRBD1 matching over 9 bases. Per the germline V gene, CDR1 is MNHEY and CDR2 is SMNVEV (reference sequence). This CDR3 region has 13 residues. Trimming removed 5 bases from V and 7 bases from J; junction bases left unmatched: 6. DNA for the CDR3: TGTGCCAGCAGTCTAGGACAGGGGTGGGAGCAGTACTTC. Translation: CASSLGQGWEQYF.

J is TRBJ1-1 and V is TRBV28, with TRBD1 as a possible D gene (6 bases). Germline V gives CDR1 MDHEN, CDR2 SYDVKM. V shed 5 bases and J shed 11 bases, with 12 bases lying between them. The CDR3 contains 11 residues. CDR3 nucleotides: TGTGCCAGCAGTCTGAGGGGGTCGGCTTTCTTT. Translation gives CASSLRGSAFF.

This chain connects TRBV4-1 to TRBJ2-1, with D tentatively TRBD2 (5 bases). The CDR3 runs to 13 residues. V gave up 1 base and J gave up 6 bases, with 7 bases separating them. The V gene's germline CDR1 is MGHRA and CDR2 YSYEKL. CDR3 amino acids: CASSQVAGNEQFF. The CDR3 DNA reads TGCGCCAGCAGCCAAGTGGCGGGCAATGAGCAGTTCTTC.

Turning to this clone: A much larger clonotype is one base distant, so this may be a read error. This chain uses TRBV4-1 with TRBJ2-7, with D perhaps given as TRBD1 or TRBD2 (5 bases each). The CDR3 extends over 14 amino acids. The germline V gene has CDR1 MGHRA and CDR2 YSYEKL. Trimming removed 4 bases from V and 2 bases from J, with 12 bases in between. The CDR3 protein is CASSLDRGAYEQYF. CDR3 DNA: TGCGCCAGCAGCCTAGATAGGGGAGCCTACGAGCAGTACTTC.

The CDR3 sequence: CASSLLSGDYGYTF. In DNA form, the CDR3 reads TGTGCCAGCAGCTTATTATCGGGGGACTATGGCTACACCTTC. V usage is TRBV13 and J usage is TRBJ1-2; possibly TRBD1 for D (5 bases). Germline V gene lookup returns CDR1 PRHDT and CDR2 FYEKMQ (reference sequence). V dropped 2 bases and J dropped 3 bases, with 10 bases sitting between them. CDR3 length: 14 amino acids.

The table lists this clone with a count of one. The chain uses TRBV7-3 and TRBJ2-3; D ambiguous. The CDR3 is 11 amino acids. Trimming pared 5 bases from V and 6 bases from J, leaving 6 bases between. Germline values: CDR1 SGHTA, CDR2 FQGTGA. The CDR3 DNA reads TGTGCCAGCAGCGGTGGTGATACGCAGTATTTT. This gives the protein CASSGGDTQYF.

The genes are TRBV4-3 and TRBJ2-7; TRBD2 is a possible D gene (5 bases). The germline CDR1 and CDR2 sequences are LGHNA and YSLEER. V shed 0 bases and J shed 2 bases, with 11 bases lying between them. The CDR3 totals 15 residues. The CDR3 nucleotides are TGCGCCAGCAGCCAAGATTCCACAGCGGCCTACGAGCAGTACTTC. It yields the protein CASSQDSTAAYEQYF.

The chain uses TRBV5-1 and TRBJ2-7, with TRBD1 matching over 9 bases. V shed 1 base and J 5 bases; nucleotides not matched to a gene: 4. Germline V gene lookup returns CDR1 SGHRS and CDR2 YFSETQ. The CDR3 runs 14 residues. The CDR3 is CASSLYGTGHEQYF. In DNA, the CDR3 is TGCGCCAGCAGCTTGTATGGGACAGGGCACGAGCAGTACTTC.